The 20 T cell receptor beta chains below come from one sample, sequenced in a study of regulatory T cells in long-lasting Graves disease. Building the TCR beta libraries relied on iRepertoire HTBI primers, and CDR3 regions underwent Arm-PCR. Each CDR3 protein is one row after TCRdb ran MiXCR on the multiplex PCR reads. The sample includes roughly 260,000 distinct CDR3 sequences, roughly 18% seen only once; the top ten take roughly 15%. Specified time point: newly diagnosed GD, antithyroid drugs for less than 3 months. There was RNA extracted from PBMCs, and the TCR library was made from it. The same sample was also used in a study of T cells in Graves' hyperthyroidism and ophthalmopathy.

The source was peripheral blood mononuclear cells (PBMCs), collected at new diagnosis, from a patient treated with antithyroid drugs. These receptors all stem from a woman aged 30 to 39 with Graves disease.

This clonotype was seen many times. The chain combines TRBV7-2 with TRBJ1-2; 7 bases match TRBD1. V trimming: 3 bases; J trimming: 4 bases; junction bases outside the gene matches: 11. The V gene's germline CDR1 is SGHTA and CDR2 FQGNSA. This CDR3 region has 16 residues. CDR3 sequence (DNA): TGTGCCAGCAGCTTGGGAGGACAGGAGAAAATCTATGGCTACACCTTC. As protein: CASSLGGQEKIYGYTF. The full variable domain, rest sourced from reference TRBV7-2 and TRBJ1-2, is GAGVSQSPSNKVTEKGKDVELRCDPISGHTALYWYRQSLGQGLEFLIYFQGNSAPDKSGLPSDRFSAERTGGSVSTLTIQRTQQEDSAVYLCASSLGGQEKIYGYTFGSGTRLTVV.

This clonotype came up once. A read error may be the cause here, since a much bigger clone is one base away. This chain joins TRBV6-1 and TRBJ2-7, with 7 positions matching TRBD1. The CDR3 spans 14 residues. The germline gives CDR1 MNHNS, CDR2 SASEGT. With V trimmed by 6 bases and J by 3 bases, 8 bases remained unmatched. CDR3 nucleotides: TGTGCCAGCAGCAAGACAGGGCTGAGCTACGAGCAGTACTTC. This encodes CASSKTGLSYEQYF.

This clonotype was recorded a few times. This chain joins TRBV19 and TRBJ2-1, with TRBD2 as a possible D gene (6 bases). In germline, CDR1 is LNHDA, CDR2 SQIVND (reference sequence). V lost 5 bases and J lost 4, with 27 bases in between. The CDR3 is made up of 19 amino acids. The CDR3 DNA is TGTGCCAGTAGTGCGGGACTTTTAAGGCGGTCCGGCGGGTACAATGAGCAGTTCTTC. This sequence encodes CASSAGLLRRSGGYNEQFF.

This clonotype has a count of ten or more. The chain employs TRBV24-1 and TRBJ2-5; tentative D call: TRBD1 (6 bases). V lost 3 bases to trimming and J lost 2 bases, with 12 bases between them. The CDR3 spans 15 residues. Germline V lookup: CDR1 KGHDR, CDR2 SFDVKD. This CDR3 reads CATSDPDRKQETQYF. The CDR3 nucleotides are TGTGCCACCAGTGATCCGGACAGAAAGCAAGAGACCCAGTACTTC.

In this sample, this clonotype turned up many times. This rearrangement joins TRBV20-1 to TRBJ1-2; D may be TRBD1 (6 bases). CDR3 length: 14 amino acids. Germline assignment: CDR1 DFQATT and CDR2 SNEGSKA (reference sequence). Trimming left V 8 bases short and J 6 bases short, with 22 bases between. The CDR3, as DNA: TGCAGTTCGGACAGCTCTCCCCAACAACATGGCTACACCTTC. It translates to CSSDSSPQQHGYTF.

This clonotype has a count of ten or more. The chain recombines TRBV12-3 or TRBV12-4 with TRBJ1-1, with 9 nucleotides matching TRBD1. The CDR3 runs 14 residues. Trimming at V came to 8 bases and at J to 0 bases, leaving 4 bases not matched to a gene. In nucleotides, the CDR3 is TGTGCCAGCTCGACAGGGGGGATGAACACTGAAGCTTTCTTT. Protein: CASSTGGMNTEAFF.

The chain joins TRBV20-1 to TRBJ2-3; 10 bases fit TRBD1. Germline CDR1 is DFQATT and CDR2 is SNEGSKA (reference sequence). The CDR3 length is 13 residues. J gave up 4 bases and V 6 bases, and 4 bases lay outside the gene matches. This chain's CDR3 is CSARDRGPDTQYF. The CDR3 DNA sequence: TGCAGTGCCCGGGACAGGGGCCCAGATACGCAGTATTTT.

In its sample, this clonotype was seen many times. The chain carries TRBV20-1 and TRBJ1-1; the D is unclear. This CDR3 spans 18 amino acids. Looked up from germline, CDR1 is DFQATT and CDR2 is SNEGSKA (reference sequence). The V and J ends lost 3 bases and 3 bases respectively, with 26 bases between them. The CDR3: CSARPSWVSGPRDTEAFF. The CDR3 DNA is TGCAGTGCTAGGCCTTCGTGGGTGTCGGGCCCTCGGGACACTGAAGCTTTCTTT.

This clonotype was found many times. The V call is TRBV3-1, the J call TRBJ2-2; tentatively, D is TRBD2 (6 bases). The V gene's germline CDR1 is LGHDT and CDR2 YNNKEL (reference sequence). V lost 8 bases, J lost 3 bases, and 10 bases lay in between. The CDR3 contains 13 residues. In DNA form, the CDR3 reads TGTGCCAGCGGAGGGGAGCACACCGGGGAGCTGTTTTTT. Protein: CASGGEHTGELFF.

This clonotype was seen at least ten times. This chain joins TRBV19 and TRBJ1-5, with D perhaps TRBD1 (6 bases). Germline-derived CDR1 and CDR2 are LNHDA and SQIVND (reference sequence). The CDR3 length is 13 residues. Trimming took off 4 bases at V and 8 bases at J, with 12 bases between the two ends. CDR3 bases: TGTGCCAGTAGTACACAGGGATTGGAGCCCCAGCATTTT. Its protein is CASSTQGLEPQHF.

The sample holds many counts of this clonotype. The CDR3 sequence: CASSLFHGQDNSPLHF. The CDR3 nucleotides read TGTGCCAGCAGCTTGTTCCACGGTCAGGATAATTCACCCCTCCACTTT. The V gene is TRBV5-5, the J gene TRBJ1-6; D unresolved. The V and J ends lost 1 base and 5 bases respectively, with 13 bases between them. From germline, CDR1 is SGHKS and CDR2 YYEKEE (reference sequence). The CDR3 spans 16 residues.

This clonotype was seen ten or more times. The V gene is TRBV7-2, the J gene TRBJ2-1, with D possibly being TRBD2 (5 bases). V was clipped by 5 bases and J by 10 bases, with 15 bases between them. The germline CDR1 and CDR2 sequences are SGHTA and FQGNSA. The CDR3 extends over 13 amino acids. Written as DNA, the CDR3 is TGTGCCAGCAGCCCTGAGGGAACAAGGGAGCAGTTCTTC. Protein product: CASSPEGTREQFF.

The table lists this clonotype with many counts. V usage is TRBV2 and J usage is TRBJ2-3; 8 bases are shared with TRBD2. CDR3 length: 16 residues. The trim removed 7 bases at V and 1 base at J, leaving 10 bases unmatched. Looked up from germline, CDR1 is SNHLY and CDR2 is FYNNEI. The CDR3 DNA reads TGTGCCAGCACCCTACGGGGAGCGGGGGGCACAGATACGCAGTATTTT. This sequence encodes CASTLRGAGGTDTQYF.

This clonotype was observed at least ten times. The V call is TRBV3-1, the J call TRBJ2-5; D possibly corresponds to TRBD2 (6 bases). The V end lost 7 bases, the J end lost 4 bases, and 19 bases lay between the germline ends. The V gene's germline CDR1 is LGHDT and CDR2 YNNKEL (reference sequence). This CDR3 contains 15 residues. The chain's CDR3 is CASTTTRGFVETQYF. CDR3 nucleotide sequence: TGTGCCAGCACCACGACTCGGGGGTTTGTAGAGACCCAGTACTTC.

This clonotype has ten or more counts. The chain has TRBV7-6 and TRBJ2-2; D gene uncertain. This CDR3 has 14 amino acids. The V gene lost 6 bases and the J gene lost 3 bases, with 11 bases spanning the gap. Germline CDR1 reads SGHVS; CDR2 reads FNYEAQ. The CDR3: CASSFYSHTGELFF. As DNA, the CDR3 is TGTGCCAGCAGTTTTTACAGTCACACCGGGGAGCTGTTTTTT.

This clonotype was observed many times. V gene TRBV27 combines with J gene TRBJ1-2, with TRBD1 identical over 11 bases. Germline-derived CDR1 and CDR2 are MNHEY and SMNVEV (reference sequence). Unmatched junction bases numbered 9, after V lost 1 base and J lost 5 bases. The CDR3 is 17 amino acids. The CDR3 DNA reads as TGTGCCAGCAGTTTATACTCGGACAGGGGGCGAAGATATGGCTACACCTTC. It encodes CASSLYSDRGRRYGYTF.

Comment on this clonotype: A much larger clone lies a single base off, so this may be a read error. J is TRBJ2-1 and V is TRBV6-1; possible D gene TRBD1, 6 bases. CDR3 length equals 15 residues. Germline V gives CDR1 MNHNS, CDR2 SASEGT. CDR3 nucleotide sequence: TGTGCCAGCAGCGAACAGGTTGGGGGCTACAGTGAGCAGTTCTTC. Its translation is CASSEQVGGYSEQFF.

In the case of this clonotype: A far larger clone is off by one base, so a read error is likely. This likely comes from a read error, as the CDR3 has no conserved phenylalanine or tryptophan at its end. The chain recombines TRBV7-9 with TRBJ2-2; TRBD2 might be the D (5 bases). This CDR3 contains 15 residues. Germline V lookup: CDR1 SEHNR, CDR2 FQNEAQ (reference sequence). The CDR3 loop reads CASSDRAGNTGELFS. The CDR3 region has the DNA TGTGCTAGCAGCGATCGGGCGGGGAACACCGGGGAGCTGTTTTCT.

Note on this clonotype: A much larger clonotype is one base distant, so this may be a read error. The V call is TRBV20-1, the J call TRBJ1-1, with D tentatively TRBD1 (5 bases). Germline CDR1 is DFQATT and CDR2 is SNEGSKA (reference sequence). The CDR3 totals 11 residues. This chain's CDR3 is CSASRGPEASF. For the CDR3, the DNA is TGCAGTGCTAGCCGGGGCCCTGAAGCTTCCTTT.

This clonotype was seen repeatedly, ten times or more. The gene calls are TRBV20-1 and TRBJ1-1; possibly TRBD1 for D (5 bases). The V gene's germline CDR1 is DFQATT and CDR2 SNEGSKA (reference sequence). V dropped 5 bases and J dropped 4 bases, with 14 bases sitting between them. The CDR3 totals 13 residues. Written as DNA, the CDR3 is TGCAGTGCTGCCTTCGGGGGAGGCACTGAAGCTTTCTTT. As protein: CSAAFGGGTEAFF.